This passage covers 13 T cell receptor beta chains from one sample sequenced in a study of PD-1 blockade in classical Hodgkin lymphoma. Each of the patients experienced relapse following autologous stem cell transplantation, and their brentuximab vedotin exposure differed. The method was immunoSEQ multiplex PCR; TCRdb's version includes in-frame clones alone and lacks a portion of them. The sample yields more than 85,000 clones, 92% seen once. Sequencing was performed on peripheral blood mononuclear cells (PBMCs), taken before the second cycle of nivolumab. These receptors all come from a human donor with classical Hodgkin lymphoma.

The J gene is TRBJ1-1, the V gene TRBV5-1; TRBD1 agrees at 9 bases. V was clipped by 2 bases and J by 5 bases; unmatched bases: 19. The CDR3 consists of 19 residues. Germline V gene lookup returns CDR1 SGHRS and CDR2 YFSETQ. DNA of the CDR3: TGCGCCAGCAGCTTCTCCACGGTGACAGGGGGTACTCTAGGAACTGAAGCTTTCTTT. Translating gives CASSFSTVTGGTLGTEAFF.

The chain recombines TRBV7-9 with TRBJ2-7, with 10 positions matching TRBD1. The length of the CDR3 is 17 residues. V gave up 3 bases and J gave up 3 bases; unmatched junction bases: 11. Germline-derived CDR1 and CDR2 are SEHNR and FQNEAQ (reference sequence). CDR3 in DNA: TGTGCCAGCAGCTTGCCTCCAGAAGGACAGGGGGACTACGAGCAGTACTTC. Encoded protein: CASSLPPEGQGDYEQYF.

V is TRBV11-3 and J is TRBJ1-1; D is unresolved. Trimming removed 0 bases at V and 0 bases at J, with 5 bases between. Germline V gene sequence: CDR1 SGHNT, CDR2 YENEEA. This CDR3 is 14 amino acids long. CDR3 region: CASSLDGMNTEAFF. CDR3 in DNA: TGTGCCAGCAGCTTAGACGGAATGAACACTGAAGCTTTCTTT.

V gene TRBV6-1 combines with J gene TRBJ1-3; no reliable D call. V shed 1 base and J shed 4 bases, with 14 bases lying between them. This CDR3 region has 16 residues. The germline V gene encodes CDR1 MNHNS and CDR2 SASEGT. CDR3 in amino acids: CASSEGIGLEGNTIYF. The CDR3 nucleotides are TGTGCCAGCAGTGAAGGTATAGGGTTGGAAGGAAACACCATATATTTT.

The CDR3 loop is CASSKSPRPLPPSGLYNEQFF. The CDR3 DNA reads TGTGCCAGCAGCAAAAGCCCGAGGCCTCTACCCCCTAGCGGGCTATACAATGAGCAGTTCTTC. J is TRBJ2-1 and V is TRBV7-6; 8 nucleotides agree with TRBD2. The CDR3 covers 21 residues. The germline gives CDR1 SGHVS, CDR2 FNYEAQ. V lost 5 bases and J lost 4; bases outside the gene matches: 25.

V is TRBV28 and J is TRBJ1-2; a possible D gene is TRBD1 (5 bases). Germline CDR1 and CDR2: MDHEN and SYDVKM. CDR3 length: 14 residues. The ends were cut back, 5 bases at V and 0 bases at J, with 10 bases in the middle. The CDR3 nucleotides are TGTGCCAGCAGTCACTCGACAGCTAACTATGGCTACACCTTC. This codes for CASSHSTANYGYTF.

V usage is TRBV5-6 and J usage is TRBJ1-5; no definite D call. Germline V gene data show CDR1 as SGHDT and CDR2 as YYEEEE. V gave up 0 bases and J gave up 7 bases, with 5 bases separating them. CDR3 size: 12 residues. CDR3 sequence (DNA): TGTGCCAGCAGCTTGGTAGCGCAGCCCCAGCATTTT. As protein: CASSLVAQPQHF.

The table lists this clone with a few counts. The genes are TRBV14 and TRBJ1-2; no clear D. Trimming pared 1 base from V and 6 bases from J, leaving 9 bases between. Germline CDR1 SGHDN, CDR2 FVKESK. The length of the CDR3 is 13 residues. The CDR3 region has the DNA TGTGCCAGCAGCCAAGTGGAACCTAATGGCTACACCTTC. The encoded protein is CASSQVEPNGYTF.

This sequence joins TRBV28 and TRBJ2-7; D remains unclear. The CDR3 is made up of 15 amino acids. Trimming left V 7 bases short and J 3 bases short, with 19 bases between. The V gene's germline CDR1 is MDHEN and CDR2 SYDVKM. Written as DNA, the CDR3 is TGTGCCAGCAACGAACCGGGCCTCGGAAACTACGAGCAGTACTTC. This codes for CASNEPGLGNYEQYF.

This sequence joins TRBV5-4 and TRBJ2-1; TRBD2 agrees at 8 bases. V was clipped by 0 bases and J by 7 bases; unmatched bases: 12. CDR3 length equals 17 residues. Germline assignment: CDR1 SGHNT and CDR2 YYREEE (reference sequence). CDR3 loop: CASSLELAVGKGNEQFF. CDR3 nucleotides: TGTGCCAGCAGCTTGGAACTAGCGGTAGGGAAAGGGAATGAGCAGTTCTTC.

The rearrangement links TRBV6-6 to TRBJ1-2; 7 bases map to TRBD1. CDR1 is MNHNY and CDR2 is SVGAGI in the germline V gene (reference sequence). CDR3 length equals 13 residues. V trimming: 6 bases; J trimming: 8 bases; junction bases outside the gene matches: 9. This CDR3 reads CASREQGPFGYTF. The DNA of the CDR3 is TGTGCCAGCAGGGAACAGGGGCCATTCGGCTACACCTTC.

The chain is built from TRBV5-1 and TRBJ2-7, with D perhaps TRBD1 (6 bases). The CDR3 is made up of 16 amino acids. V was cut by 4 bases and J by 6 bases, with 23 bases left in between. Germline lookup yields CDR1 SGHRS and CDR2 YFSETQ. The CDR3 DNA reads as TGCGCCAGCAGCAGAGCCGGGACATCCATAAGGAGCGAGCAGTACTTC. As protein: CASSRAGTSIRSEQYF.

This chain connects TRBV27 to TRBJ1-1, with a possible D match to TRBD1 (6 bases). Deletions cut 4 bases from V and 0 bases from J, with 18 bases between. The V gene's germline CDR1 is MNHEY and CDR2 SMNVEV (reference sequence). This CDR3 is built from 17 residues. The CDR3 sequence is CASSSGARMVLNTEAFF. The CDR3 DNA is TGTGCCAGCAGTTCAGGGGCAAGGATGGTCTTGAACACTGAAGCTTTCTTT.